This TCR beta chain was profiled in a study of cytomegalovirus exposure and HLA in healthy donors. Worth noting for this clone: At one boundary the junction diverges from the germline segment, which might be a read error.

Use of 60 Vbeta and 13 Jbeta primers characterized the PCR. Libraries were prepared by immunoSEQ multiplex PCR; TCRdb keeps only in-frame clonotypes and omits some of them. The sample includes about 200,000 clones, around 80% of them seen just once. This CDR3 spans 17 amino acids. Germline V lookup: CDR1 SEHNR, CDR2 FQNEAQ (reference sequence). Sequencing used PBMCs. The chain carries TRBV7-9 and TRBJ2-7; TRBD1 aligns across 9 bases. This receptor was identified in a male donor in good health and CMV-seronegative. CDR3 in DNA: TGTTCCAGCAGCTTAAAGGGACAGGGTCGTGGGTCCTACGAGCAGTACTTC. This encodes CSSSLKGQGRGSYEQYF.